The next 25 T cell receptor beta chains were all read from a single sample in a study of T cell repertoires in cytomegalovirus infection. Via MiXCR, TCRdb re-called the reads, giving one row per CDR3 protein. This sample has some 450,000 distinct CDR3 sequences, with approximately 30% found just once. The material sequenced was PBMCs. The source is a human donor in good health (CMV status not recorded). Some clones in this sample may be carry-over from other donors' samples.

A note on this clonotype: Since a much larger clone is just one base distant, this may be a read error. The chain uses TRBV7-9 and TRBJ1-5; 7 bases fit TRBD1. In germline, CDR1 is SEHNR, CDR2 FQNEAQ (reference sequence). The CDR3 is 14 residues long. This CDR3 is CSSSRQGSNQPQHF. For the CDR3, the DNA is TGTTCCAGCAGCAGACAGGGTAGCAATCAGCCCCAGCATTTT.

The CDR3 here is CASSLDSTFSGANVLTF. The CDR3 DNA sequence: TGTGCCAGCAGCTTAGACAGTACTTTCTCTGGGGCCAACGTCCTGACTTTC. The genes are TRBV7-9 and TRBJ2-6, with D unresolved. This CDR3 has 17 amino acids. V was cut by 1 base and J by 0 bases, with 10 bases left in between. Germline V CDR1 and CDR2: SEHNR, FQNEAQ (reference sequence).

The sample holds a few counts of this clonotype. The genes are TRBV3-1 and TRBJ2-1, with 7 nucleotides matching TRBD2. The CDR3 spans 17 residues. In germline, CDR1 is LGHDT, CDR2 YNNKEL (reference sequence). The trim removed 2 bases at V and 4 bases at J, leaving 11 bases unmatched. CDR3 residues: CASSQTRGGGSYNEQFF. As DNA, the CDR3 is TGTGCCAGCAGCCAAACCCGCGGGGGAGGATCTTACAATGAGCAGTTCTTC.

This clonotype turned up a few times. This chain links TRBV23-1 with TRBJ2-5; perhaps TRBD2 as D (6 bases). TRBV23-1 is noted as an ORF with a role that remains uncertain. V lost 3 bases and J lost 4, with 15 bases in between. The CDR3 covers 15 residues. CDR3 in amino acids: CASSQRARRGETQYF. The CDR3 bases are TGCGCCAGCAGTCAGAGGGCCCGGAGGGGAGAGACCCAGTACTTC.

V gene TRBV11-2 combines with J gene TRBJ2-2; D not resolved. The CDR3 contains 16 residues. The germline V and J ends were trimmed by 3 bases and 0 bases, with 11 bases remaining between them. Germline lookup yields CDR1 SGHAT and CDR2 FQNNGV. This CDR3 reads CASSFSLAANTGELFF. CDR3 DNA sequence: TGTGCCAGCAGCTTCTCCCTCGCGGCGAACACCGGGGAGCTGTTTTTT.

The count of this clonotype is one. The V and J genes are TRBV25-1 and TRBJ2-7; either TRBD1 or TRBD2 may fit D (5 bases each). Germline values: CDR1 MGHDK, CDR2 SYGVNS. Trimming cost V 6 bases and J 2 bases, with 14 bases left between them. The CDR3 has 14 amino acids. The CDR3: CASRAGDRTYEQYF. The CDR3 DNA is TGTGCCAGCAGGGCCGGGGACCGGACCTACGAGCAGTACTTC.

This clonotype was counted many times. This chain links TRBV7-9 with TRBJ2-7, with 8 bases fitting TRBD2. CDR3 length: 15 amino acids. Germline V gives CDR1 SEHNR, CDR2 FQNEAQ (reference sequence). V trimming: 5 bases; J trimming: 5 bases; junction bases outside the gene matches: 11. The CDR3, as DNA: TGTGCCAGCAGCGCCGAATGGCCGGGGGGGAACGAGCAGTACTTC. This codes for CASSAEWPGGNEQYF.

This clonotype was seen a handful of times. The V gene is TRBV12-3 or TRBV12-4, the J gene TRBJ2-2; D may match TRBD1 or TRBD2 (5 bases each). V dropped 7 bases and J dropped 7 bases, with 13 bases sitting between them. The CDR3 runs 13 residues. The CDR3 here is CASNNGAVGELFF. The CDR3 DNA reads as TGTGCCAGCAATAACGGGGCGGTCGGGGAGCTGTTTTTT.

In this sample, this clonotype turned up many times. V usage is TRBV7-2 and J usage is TRBJ2-2, with 10 positions matching TRBD2. Losses at the gene ends were 5 bases for V and 1 base for J; bases not matched to a gene: 13. This CDR3 has 19 residues. Germline CDR1 is SGHTA and CDR2 is FQGNSA. The CDR3 nucleotides are TGTGCCAGCAGCCCAAATCGCGTACTAGCGGGGAAGAACACCGGGGAGCTGTTTTTT. Protein: CASSPNRVLAGKNTGELFF.

This chain uses TRBV19 with TRBJ1-2, with D maybe TRBD1 (6 bases). The ends were cut back, 8 bases at V and 5 bases at J, with 9 bases in the middle. The CDR3 runs 11 residues. Germline CDR1 and CDR2: LNHDA and SQIVND (reference sequence). The CDR3: CASQQGYGYTF. Here the CDR3 DNA reads TGTGCCAGTCAACAGGGTTATGGCTACACCTTC.

This clonotype was seen only a few times. J is TRBJ2-1 and V is TRBV6-5; 11 bases fit TRBD2. After removal of 0 bases from V and 4 bases from J, the junction contained 5 bases not matched to a gene. Germline V gene sequence: CDR1 MNHEY, CDR2 SVGAGI. The CDR3 runs to 17 residues. CDR3 region: CASSYSLAGVPYNEQFF. CDR3 nucleotides: TGTGCCAGCAGTTACTCACTAGCGGGGGTCCCGTACAATGAGCAGTTCTTC.

The chain is built from TRBV28 and TRBJ2-7; either TRBD1 or TRBD2 may fit D (6 bases each). Trimming removed 6 bases from V and 4 bases from J, with 22 bases in between. This CDR3 is built from 16 residues. In germline, CDR1 is MDHEN, CDR2 SYDVKM. The CDR3 region is CASRPAGGGRGYEQYF. For the CDR3, the DNA is TGTGCCAGCAGACCCGCCGGAGGGGGGCGCGGTTACGAGCAGTACTTC.

The gene calls are TRBV5-4 and TRBJ1-2; 8 nucleotides match TRBD1. The CDR3 is 15 amino acids. Germline V gene data show CDR1 as SGHNT and CDR2 as YYREEE (reference sequence). Germline trimming cut 3 bases from V and 2 bases from J; bases unmatched to any gene: 6. CDR3 nucleotide sequence: TGTGCCAGCAGCTCCTCAGGGGGCATGAACTATGGCTACACCTTC. This encodes CASSSSGGMNYGYTF.

The chain is built from TRBV7-9 and TRBJ2-7; 8 nucleotides align to TRBD2. Germline CDR1 is SEHNR and CDR2 is FQNEAQ (reference sequence). CDR3 length equals 15 residues. Trimming removed 5 bases from V and 0 bases from J; junction bases left unmatched: 6. The CDR3 DNA reads TGTGCCAGCAGCACTACTAGCGGATACTCCTACGAGCAGTACTTC. Translating gives CASSTTSGYSYEQYF. The full variable domain, with the rest looked up from reference TRBV7-9 and TRBJ2-7, is DTGVSQNPRHKITKRGQNVTFRCDPISEHNRLYWYRQTLGQGPEFLTYFQNEAQLEKSRLLSDRFSAERPKGSFSTLEIQRTEQGDSAMYLCASSTTSGYSYEQYFGPGTRLTVT.

V usage is TRBV28 and J usage is TRBJ1-5; TRBD1 might be the D (6 bases). Germline V lookup: CDR1 MDHEN, CDR2 SYDVKM. V lost 4 bases, J lost 3 bases, and 10 bases lay in between. The CDR3 contains 14 residues. CDR3 sequence: CASSSTGNNQPQHF. The CDR3 coding sequence is TGTGCCAGCAGTTCGACAGGTAACAATCAGCCCCAGCATTTT.

This clonotype has just a few counts. V and J are TRBV24-1 and TRBJ1-3; tentative D call: TRBD1 (6 bases). Germline lookup yields CDR1 KGHDR and CDR2 SFDVKD. Trimming pared 3 bases from V and 4 bases from J, leaving 9 bases between. CDR3 size: 14 residues. CDR3 DNA sequence: TGTGCCACCAGTGATCCCGGGACAGGAAACACCATATATTTT. This encodes CATSDPGTGNTIYF.

Concerning this clonotype: A read error may produce the germline difference seen at one junction end. The chain links TRBV4-2 to TRBJ2-3; TRBD2 matches 11 bases. The CDR3 is 19 amino acids. Germline CDR1 is LGHNA and CDR2 is YNFKEQ. For the CDR3, the DNA is TGTGCCAGCAGCCAAGTAGGGTATAGCGGGGGGGCATCTGGAGATACGCAGTCTTTT. Its translation: CASSQVGYSGGASGDTQSF.

V usage is TRBV2 and J usage is TRBJ2-5; 7 nucleotides match TRBD1. Germline CDR1 is SNHLY and CDR2 is FYNNEI. The CDR3 has 13 amino acids. The V and J ends lost 4 bases and 4 bases, in that order; junction bases with no gene match: 3. CDR3 coding DNA: TGTGCCAGCAGTGCGAGACAGGGAGAGACCCAGTACTTC. Translated: CASSARQGETQYF.

Points on this clonotype: One base away lies a much larger clone, so this may be a sequencing read error. The conserved phenylalanine or tryptophan normally closing the CDR3 is absent here, so this likely arose from a read error. The chain combines TRBV12-3 or TRBV12-4 with TRBJ2-1; tentatively, D is TRBD2 (6 bases). Trimming cost V 10 bases and J 8 bases, with 18 bases left between them. CDR3 length: 13 amino acids. CDR3 protein: CAILWTRGDEQFL. The CDR3 DNA follows: TGTGCCATCCTTTGGACGCGGGGCGATGAGCAGTTCTTA.

As concerns this clonotype: This clone may be a read error of a much larger clone one base away. The rearrangement joins TRBV5-4 to TRBJ2-1; 7 nucleotides line up with TRBD2. In germline, CDR1 is SGHNT, CDR2 YYREEE (reference sequence). The CDR3 runs 14 residues. The CDR3 is CASSLGGGNKEQFF. In DNA form, the CDR3 reads TGTGCCAGCAGCTTGGGCGGGGGAAACAAAGAGCAGTTCTTC.

At least ten counts were recorded for this clonotype. The chain employs TRBV7-2 and TRBJ1-2; 8 nucleotides agree with TRBD1. Unmatched junction bases numbered 1, after V lost 5 bases and J lost 5 bases. Per the germline V gene, CDR1 is SGHTA and CDR2 is FQGNSA. The CDR3 covers 12 residues. CDR3 sequence reads: CASSRTGYGYTF. For the CDR3, the DNA is TGTGCCAGCAGCCGGACAGGGTATGGCTACACCTTC.

The V and J genes are TRBV20-1 and TRBJ2-5, with 7 bases aligning to TRBD1. CDR3 size: 12 residues. Per germline, CDR1 DFQATT and CDR2 SNEGSKA (reference sequence). CDR3 region: CSEGGQQETQYF. The CDR3 region has the DNA TGCAGCGAAGGGGGACAGCAAGAGACCCAGTACTTC.

This clonotype was picked up many times. The chain recombines TRBV10-3 with TRBJ1-5, with D hard to call. Trimming removed 7 bases from V and 1 base from J, with 8 bases in between. CDR1 is ENHRY, CDR2 SYGVKD, per germline. The CDR3 totals 13 residues. DNA for the CDR3: TGTGCCATCACCTCGGGGAGCAATCAGCCCCAGCATTTT. It encodes CAITSGSNQPQHF.

This clonotype has more than one count but fewer than ten. The chain has TRBV7-2 and TRBJ1-6; tentative D call: TRBD1 (5 bases). The CDR3 spans 16 residues. CDR1 and CDR2 from the germline V gene are SGHTA and FQGNSA. V was trimmed by 1 base and J by 5 bases, leaving 12 bases between them. The CDR3 region has the DNA TGTGCCAGCAGCTTAGGGCCAGGGAGGAATAATTCACCCCTCCACTTT. The encoded protein is CASSLGPGRNNSPLHF.

The V and J genes are TRBV4-3 and TRBJ1-1; D not certain. The length of the CDR3 is 15 residues. Germline CDR1 is LGHNA and CDR2 is YSLEER. V lost 0 bases to trimming and J lost 1 base, with 9 bases between them. CDR3 in amino acids: CASSQETQWNTEAFF. The CDR3 DNA sequence: TGCGCCAGCAGCCAAGAAACTCAATGGAACACTGAAGCTTTCTTT.